The clone carrying this TCR beta chain has at least ten counts. What it binds is unknown. The data were taken from a study of human T cells and chemical hapten exposure. Study conclusions and caveats: After DPC sensitization, TCRs above 1 in 1000 frequency showed no change.

Noted time point: patch test 2, 6 weeks after DPC sensitization. The treatment was: therapeutic diphenylcyclopropenone sensitization with weekly scalp DPC. Blood, whole and unfractionated, served as the source for total RNA extraction. CDR1 is SGHTA and CDR2 is FQGNSA in the germline V gene. The CDR3 totals 16 residues. The V end was cut by 5 bases, the J end by 1 base, with 16 bases between. Within the library, unique molecular identifiers were attached to each individual cDNA molecule. TCRdb itself ran the RACE reads through MiXCR, one entry per CDR3 protein. The sample holds approximately 82,000 distinct CDR3 sequences, 6.6% seen once.

Sequenced material: whole blood, taken in connection with sensitization to the hapten diphenylcyclopropenone (DPC). The gene calls are TRBV7-2 and TRBJ2-3; D not resolved. This receptor was identified in a woman between 25 and 40 years old with alopecia areata. Some clones in this sample may be carry-over from other donors' samples. The CDR3 sequence is CASSPSRASRTDTQYF. CDR3 DNA: TGTGCCAGCAGCCCCAGTAGGGCTTCCCGCACAGATACGCAGTATTTT.